This is a list of T cell receptor beta chains from one sample in a study of radiotherapy plus CTLA-4 blockade in lung cancer. The assay was immunoSEQ multiplex PCR, and TCRdb's table has in-frame clones only and misses some. Here the sample spans some 43,000 clones, approximately 85% being singletons. Sequencing used peripheral blood, obtained from a patient treated with radiotherapy plus ipilimumab. Source of these receptors: a human donor with non-small cell lung cancer who had stable disease on radiotherapy plus ipilimumab. Both conserved end residues are part of each CDR3. The D gene is left open where the match is weak. Clone size appears in some rows only: once, few, many, or a class for an expanded clone.

DNA: TGTGCCAGCAGTTACTCCGAAGGACAGGTCCGAGAGACCCAGTACTTC
CDR3: CASSYSEGQVRETQYF
J: TRBJ2-5
D: TRBD1
V: TRBV6-6
size: -

DNA: TGTGCCAGCAGTCCTAGGACAGGGCACACCGGGGAGCTGTTTTTT
CDR3: CASSPRTGHTGELFF
J: TRBJ2-2
D: TRBD1
V: TRBV7-2
size: few

DNA: TGTGCCAGCAGTTCCCCGAGCGGGAGGCTCTACGAGCAGTACTTC
CDR3: CASSSPSGRLYEQYF
J: TRBJ2-7
D: TRBD2
V: TRBV6-6
size: -

DNA: TGTGCCATCAGTGACCGGACTAGCGGGAGTTACGAGCAGTACTTC
CDR3: CAISDRTSGSYEQYF
J: TRBJ2-7
D: TRBD2
V: TRBV10-3
size: -

DNA: TGTGCCAGCAGTGAATTAGGGAGCTACGAGCAGTACTTC
CDR3: CASSELGSYEQYF
J: TRBJ2-7
D: -
V: TRBV25-1
size: -

DNA: TGTGCCAGCAGAAATTTAATCGTAGGGACAGGGGGCGGAGATACGCAGTATTTT
CDR3: CASRNLIVGTGGGDTQYF
J: TRBJ2-3
D: TRBD1
V: TRBV27
size: -

DNA: TGTGCCAGCAGCTCTCGGCCAGGGGGCCACGTGAGGGACACTGAAGCTTTCTTT
CDR3: CASSSRPGGHVRDTEAFF
J: TRBJ1-1
D: TRBD1
V: TRBV11-2
size: -

DNA: TGTGCCAGCAGTCCATCGACAGGGGGGATCTCCTACGAGCAGTACTTC
CDR3: CASSPSTGGISYEQYF
J: TRBJ2-7
D: TRBD1
V: TRBV27
size: -

DNA: TGTGCCAGCAGTTACCGCGGGGGCGGAACTGATGAGCAGTTCTTC
CDR3: CASSYRGGGTDEQFF
J: TRBJ2-1
D: -
V: TRBV6-5
size: -

DNA: TGTGCCAGTAGTATCGAGGGAGGGGTCTCTGGGGCCAACGTCCTGACTTTC
CDR3: CASSIEGGVSGANVLTF
J: TRBJ2-6
D: TRBD2
V: TRBV19
size: -

DNA: TGTGCCAGCTCTGATCTAGCGGGGGCCTACAATGAGCAGTTCTTC
CDR3: CASSDLAGAYNEQFF
J: TRBJ2-1
D: TRBD2
V: TRBV7-9
size: -

DNA: TGCGCCAGCAGCCAAGAAGCACTAGCCGCAGATACGCAGTATTTT
CDR3: CASSQEALAADTQYF
J: TRBJ2-3
D: -
V: TRBV4-1
size: -

DNA: TGTGCCAGCAGCGCCTCGGGGGGGGTCAATCAGCCCCAGCATTTT
CDR3: CASSASGGVNQPQHF
J: TRBJ1-5
D: -
V: TRBV9
size: -

DNA: TGTGCCAGCAGTTTAGGTGGAGCGGGACGCGGGAATGAGCAGTTCTTC
CDR3: CASSLGGAGRGNEQFF
J: TRBJ2-1
D: TRBD2
V: TRBV28
size: -

DNA: TGTGCCAGCAGCTTGGGGTCTAGCTACGAGCAGTACTTC
CDR3: CASSLGSSYEQYF
J: TRBJ2-7
D: -
V: TRBV5-6
size: -

DNA: TGTGCCAGCAGTGGGACTAGCGGGGCCTACAATGAGCAGTTCTTC
CDR3: CASSGTSGAYNEQFF
J: TRBJ2-1
D: TRBD2
V: TRBV6-1
size: -

DNA: TGTGCCAGCAGCGTAGTGCGGGGCACTGAAGCTTTCTTT
CDR3: CASSVVRGTEAFF
J: TRBJ1-1
D: -
V: TRBV9
size: -

DNA: TGCGCCAGCAGCCAAAGGTTCGGGACAGGTCCCTACAATGAGCAGTTCTTC
CDR3: CASSQRFGTGPYNEQFF
J: TRBJ2-1
D: TRBD1
V: TRBV4-1
size: -

DNA: TGTGCCAGCAGCTTGGACAGGGGGAACTATGGCTACACCTTC
CDR3: CASSLDRGNYGYTF
J: TRBJ1-2
D: TRBD1
V: TRBV5-5
size: -

DNA: TGTGCCAGCAGCCTTAGACTAGCGGGACCTTACGAGCAGTACTTC
CDR3: CASSLRLAGPYEQYF
J: TRBJ2-7
D: TRBD2
V: TRBV28
size: once

DNA: TGTGCCAGCTCACCACCCCTAGCGGCCTACAATGAGCAGTTCTTC
CDR3: CASSPPLAAYNEQFF
J: TRBJ2-1
D: TRBD2
V: TRBV18
size: -

DNA: TGTGCCACCAGCAGTGTTCTAAGCTCCTACGAGCAGTACTTC
CDR3: CATSSVLSSYEQYF
J: TRBJ2-7
D: -
V: TRBV15
size: -

DNA: TGTGCCAGCGACCTCTGGCGGGAGGCGGACGAGCAGTACTTC
CDR3: CASDLWREADEQYF
J: TRBJ2-7
D: TRBD2
V: TRBV7-9
size: -

DNA: TGTGCCAGCAGCATCCTGGGCACTAGCGGGAGCTACGAGCAGTACTTC
CDR3: CASSILGTSGSYEQYF
J: TRBJ2-7
D: TRBD2
V: TRBV11-2
size: -

DNA: TGTGCCAGCAGGAAGCCGGGACAGGGACTAGCCAAAAACATTCAGTACTTC
CDR3: CASRKPGQGLAKNIQYF
J: TRBJ2-4
D: TRBD1
V: TRBV11-2
size: -

DNA: TGTGCCAGCAGCCCTCAGCGGGAGGGCTACGAGCAGTACTTC
CDR3: CASSPQREGYEQYF
J: TRBJ2-7
D: TRBD2
V: TRBV4-2
size: -

DNA: TGCGCCAGCAGCCAAGATGGGGCGGCGAGCTCCTACGAGCAGTACTTC
CDR3: CASSQDGAASSYEQYF
J: TRBJ2-7
D: -
V: TRBV4-1
size: -

DNA: TGTGCCAGCAGCTTAGTCGGGAACAATGAGCAGTTCTTC
CDR3: CASSLVGNNEQFF
J: TRBJ2-1
D: -
V: TRBV11-3
size: -

DNA: TGTGCCAGCAGTGAAAAACTCATTCTGGGGTCGCGGGGAGATAGCGGGAGGTTTCATGAGCAGTTCTTC
CDR3: CASSEKLILGSRGDSGRFHEQFF
J: TRBJ2-1
D: TRBD2
V: TRBV6-1
size: -

DNA: TGCGCCAGCACCCGGGACATTCTGAACACTGAAGCTTTCTTT
CDR3: CASTRDILNTEAFF
J: TRBJ1-1
D: -
V: TRBV5-1
size: -

DNA: TGTGCCAGCAGAACTACGGACAGGGGAGATTCACCCCTCCACTTT
CDR3: CASRTTDRGDSPLHF
J: TRBJ1-6
D: TRBD1
V: TRBV28
size: -

DNA: TGTGCCAGCAGCTTGGAGGACAGGAACTATGGCTACACCTTC
CDR3: CASSLEDRNYGYTF
J: TRBJ1-2
D: TRBD1
V: TRBV5-6
size: -

DNA: TGTGCCAGTACTAGGGGGACTGAAGCTTTCTTT
CDR3: CASTRGTEAFF
J: TRBJ1-1
D: -
V: TRBV7-9
size: -

DNA: TGTGCCAGCAGTCCGTCGGCGGGACCGTTCTCCTACGAGCAGTACTTC
CDR3: CASSPSAGPFSYEQYF
J: TRBJ2-7
D: -
V: TRBV27
size: -

DNA: TGTGCCAGCGACAGGGATCGGGAGACCCAGTACTTC
CDR3: CASDRDRETQYF
J: TRBJ2-5
D: TRBD1
V: TRBV2
size: -

DNA: TGCGCCAGCCCCCTAATGGACAGTGGGAACACCGGGGAGCTGTTTTTT
CDR3: CASPLMDSGNTGELFF
J: TRBJ2-2
D: -
V: TRBV10-1
size: -

DNA: TGTGCCAGCAGCTTAGCAGCGGGAGCAGGTAATGAGCAGTTCTTC
CDR3: CASSLAAGAGNEQFF
J: TRBJ2-1
D: TRBD2
V: TRBV7-9
size: once

DNA: TGTGCCAGCTCGGCGGGATCTTACTACGAGCAGTACTTC
CDR3: CASSAGSYYEQYF
J: TRBJ2-7
D: -
V: TRBV2
size: -

DNA: TGTGCCAGCAGTGTGACTAGCTCCACCGGGGAGCTGTTTTTT
CDR3: CASSVTSSTGELFF
J: TRBJ2-2
D: TRBD2
V: TRBV2
size: -